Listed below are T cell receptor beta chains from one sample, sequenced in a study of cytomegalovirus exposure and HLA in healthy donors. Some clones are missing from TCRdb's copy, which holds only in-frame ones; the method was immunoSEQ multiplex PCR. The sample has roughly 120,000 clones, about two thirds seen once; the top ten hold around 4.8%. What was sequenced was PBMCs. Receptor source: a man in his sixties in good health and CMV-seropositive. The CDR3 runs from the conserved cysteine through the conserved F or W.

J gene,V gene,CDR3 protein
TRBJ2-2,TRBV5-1,CASRHQGQGNTGELFF
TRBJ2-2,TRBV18,CASSPRGGTGELFF
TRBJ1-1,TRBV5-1,CASSRSGGKTSAFF
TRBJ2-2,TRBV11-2,CASSFLRGRSTGELFF
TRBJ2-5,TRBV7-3,CASSLAGGPETQYF
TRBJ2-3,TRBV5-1,CASSPTPGQTTNTQYF
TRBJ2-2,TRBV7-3,CASSFKQGARGTGELFF
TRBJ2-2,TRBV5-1,CASSLSLGGGSAGELFF
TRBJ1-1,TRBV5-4,CASSSKTGWNTEAFF
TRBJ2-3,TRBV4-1,CASSQDYTETGIYTDTQYF
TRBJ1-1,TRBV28,CASVLGSGYTEAFF
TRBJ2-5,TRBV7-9,CASSFKGTEPQETQYF
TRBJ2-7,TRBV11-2,CASSFTQGSYEQYF
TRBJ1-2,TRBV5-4,CASSRAGFLYGYTF
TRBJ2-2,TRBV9,CASSLRTVSGELFF
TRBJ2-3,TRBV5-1,CASSLVTGIRSDTQYF
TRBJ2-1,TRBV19,CASSQKLNEQFF
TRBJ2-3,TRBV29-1,CSVTSGGSTDTQYF
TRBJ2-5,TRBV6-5,CASSQGQGWAETQYF
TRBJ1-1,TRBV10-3,CGVGKSTGVNTEAFF
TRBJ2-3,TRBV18,CASSRDREVTDTQYF
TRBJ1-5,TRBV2,CASSAEQSINQPQHF
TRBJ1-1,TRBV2,CASSEEPPGQGAEAFF
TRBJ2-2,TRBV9,CASSGGGLGTGELFF
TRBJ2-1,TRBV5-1,CASSGGLAGGKSVF
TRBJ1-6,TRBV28,CASSLFTGFSGSPLHF
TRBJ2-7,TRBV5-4,CASSLDRDTYEQYF
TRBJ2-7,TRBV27,CASSFGRGYEQYF
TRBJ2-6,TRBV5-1,CASQPGRRGGVTAGANVLTF
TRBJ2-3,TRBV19,CASSMGNQDTDTQYF
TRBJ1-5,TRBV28,CASSPPGQPQHF
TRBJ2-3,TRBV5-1,CASSWGGGATDTQYF
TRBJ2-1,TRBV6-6,CASQGQGNYEQFF
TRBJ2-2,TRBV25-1,CASRQGQDGELFF